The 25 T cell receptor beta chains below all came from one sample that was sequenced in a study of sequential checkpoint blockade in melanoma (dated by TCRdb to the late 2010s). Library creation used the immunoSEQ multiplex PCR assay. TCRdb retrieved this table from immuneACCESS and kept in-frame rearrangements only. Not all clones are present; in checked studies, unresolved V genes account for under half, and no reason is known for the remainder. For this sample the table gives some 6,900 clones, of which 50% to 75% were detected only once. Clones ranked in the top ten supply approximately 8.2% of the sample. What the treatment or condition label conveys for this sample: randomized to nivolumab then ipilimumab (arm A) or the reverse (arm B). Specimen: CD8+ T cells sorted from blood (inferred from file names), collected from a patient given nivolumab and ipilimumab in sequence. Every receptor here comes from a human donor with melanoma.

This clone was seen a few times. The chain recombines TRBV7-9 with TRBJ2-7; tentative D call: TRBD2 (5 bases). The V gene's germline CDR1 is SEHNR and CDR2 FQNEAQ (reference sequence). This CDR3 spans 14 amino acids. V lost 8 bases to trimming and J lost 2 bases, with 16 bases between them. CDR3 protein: CASGGWLGTYEQYF. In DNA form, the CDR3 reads TGTGCCAGCGGAGGCTGGCTAGGAACCTACGAGCAGTACTTC.

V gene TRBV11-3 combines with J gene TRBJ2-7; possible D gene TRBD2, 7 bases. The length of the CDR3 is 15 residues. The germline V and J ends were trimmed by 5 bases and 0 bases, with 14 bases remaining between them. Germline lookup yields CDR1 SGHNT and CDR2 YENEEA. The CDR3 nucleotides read TGTGCCAGCAGCCCGGGGAGGGGGAACTCCTACGAGCAGTACTTC. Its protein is CASSPGRGNSYEQYF. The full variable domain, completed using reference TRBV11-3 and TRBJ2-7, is EAGVVQSPRYKIIEKKQPVAFWCNPISGHNTLYWYLQNLGQGPELLIRYENEEAVDDSQLPKDRFSAERLKGVDSTLKIQPAELGDSAVYLCASSPGRGNSYEQYFGPGTRLTVT.

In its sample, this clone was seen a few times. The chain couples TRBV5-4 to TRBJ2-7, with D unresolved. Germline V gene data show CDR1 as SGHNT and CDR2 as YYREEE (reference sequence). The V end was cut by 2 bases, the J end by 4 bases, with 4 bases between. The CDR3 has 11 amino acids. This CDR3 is CASSFGYEQYF. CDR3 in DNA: TGTGCCAGCAGCTTCGGTTACGAGCAGTACTTC.

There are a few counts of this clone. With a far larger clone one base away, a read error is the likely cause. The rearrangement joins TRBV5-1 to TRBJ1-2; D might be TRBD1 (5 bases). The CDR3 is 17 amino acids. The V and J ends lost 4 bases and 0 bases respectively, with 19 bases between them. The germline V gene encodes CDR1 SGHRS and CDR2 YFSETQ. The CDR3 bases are TGCGCCAGCAGCCCGGGGACTTACTCAAACCCTAACTATGGCTACACCTTC. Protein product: CASSPGTYSNPNYGYTF.

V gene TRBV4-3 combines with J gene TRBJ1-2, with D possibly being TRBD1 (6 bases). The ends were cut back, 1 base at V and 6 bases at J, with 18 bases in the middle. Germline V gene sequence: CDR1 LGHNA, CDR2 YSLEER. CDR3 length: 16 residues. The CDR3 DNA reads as TGCGCCAGCAGCCAAGCCCGTCACTGGACAGCGGATGGCTACACCTTC. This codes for CASSQARHWTADGYTF.

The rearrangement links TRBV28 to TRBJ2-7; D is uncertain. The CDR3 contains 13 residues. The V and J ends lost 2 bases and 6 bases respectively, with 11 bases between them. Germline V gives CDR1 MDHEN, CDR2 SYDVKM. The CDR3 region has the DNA TGTGCCAGCAGTTTACGGTCGATTTCCGAGCAGTACTTC. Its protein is CASSLRSISEQYF.

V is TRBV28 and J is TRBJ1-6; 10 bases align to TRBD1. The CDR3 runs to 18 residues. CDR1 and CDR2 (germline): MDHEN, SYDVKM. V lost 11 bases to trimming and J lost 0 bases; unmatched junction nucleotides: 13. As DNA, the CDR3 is TGTGCCTGTCTAACCCGAGGGACAGGGGACTCCTATAATTCACCCCTCCACTTT. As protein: CACLTRGTGDSYNSPLHF.

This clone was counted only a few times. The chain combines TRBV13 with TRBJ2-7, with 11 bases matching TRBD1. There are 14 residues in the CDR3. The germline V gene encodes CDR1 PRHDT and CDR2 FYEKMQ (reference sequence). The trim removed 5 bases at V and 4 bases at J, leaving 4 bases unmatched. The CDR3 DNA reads TGTGCCAGCAGCCAAGGACAGGGGGCGTACGAGCAGTACTTC. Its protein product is CASSQGQGAYEQYF.

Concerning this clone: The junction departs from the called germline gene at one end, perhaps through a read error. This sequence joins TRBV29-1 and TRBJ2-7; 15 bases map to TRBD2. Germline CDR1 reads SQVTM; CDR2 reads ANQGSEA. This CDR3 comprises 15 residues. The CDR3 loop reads CSAGLAGGLAYEQYF. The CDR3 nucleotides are TGCAGCGCTGGACTAGCGGGAGGGCTAGCCTATGAGCAGTACTTC.

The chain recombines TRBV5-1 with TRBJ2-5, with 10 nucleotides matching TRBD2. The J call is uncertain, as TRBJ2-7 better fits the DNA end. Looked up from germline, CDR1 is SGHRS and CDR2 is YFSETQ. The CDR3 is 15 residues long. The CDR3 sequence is CASSPGLALSYEQYF. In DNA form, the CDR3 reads TGCGCCAGCAGCCCGGGACTAGCGCTCTCCTACGAGCAGTACTTC.

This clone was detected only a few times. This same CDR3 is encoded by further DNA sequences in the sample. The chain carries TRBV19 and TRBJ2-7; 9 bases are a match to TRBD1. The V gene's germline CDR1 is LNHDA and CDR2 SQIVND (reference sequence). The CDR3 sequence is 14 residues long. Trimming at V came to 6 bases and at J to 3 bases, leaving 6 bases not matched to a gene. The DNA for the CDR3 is TGTGCCAGTAGCGCCGGGACAGGGATCTACGAGCAGTACTTC. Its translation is CASSAGTGIYEQYF.

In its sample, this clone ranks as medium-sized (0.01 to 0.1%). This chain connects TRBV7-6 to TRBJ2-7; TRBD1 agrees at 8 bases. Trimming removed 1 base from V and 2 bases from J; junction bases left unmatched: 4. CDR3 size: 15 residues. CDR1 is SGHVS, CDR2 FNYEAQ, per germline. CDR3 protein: CASSLETGGAYEQYF. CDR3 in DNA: TGTGCCAGCAGCTTAGAAACAGGGGGTGCCTACGAGCAGTACTTC.

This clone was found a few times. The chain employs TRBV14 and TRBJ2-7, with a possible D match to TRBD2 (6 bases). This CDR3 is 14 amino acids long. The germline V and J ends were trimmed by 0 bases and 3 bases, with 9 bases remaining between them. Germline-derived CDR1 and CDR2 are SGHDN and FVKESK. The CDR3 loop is CASSQDRGFYEQYF. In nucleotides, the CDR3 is TGTGCCAGCAGCCAAGATCGGGGGTTCTACGAGCAGTACTTC.

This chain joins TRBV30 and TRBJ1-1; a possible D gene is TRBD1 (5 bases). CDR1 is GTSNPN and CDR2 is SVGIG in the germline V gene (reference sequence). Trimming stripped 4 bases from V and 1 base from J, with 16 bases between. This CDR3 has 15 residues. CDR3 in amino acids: CAWTYGAGPNTEAFF. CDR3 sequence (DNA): TGTGCCTGGACCTACGGAGCGGGGCCGAACACTGAAGCTTTCTTT.

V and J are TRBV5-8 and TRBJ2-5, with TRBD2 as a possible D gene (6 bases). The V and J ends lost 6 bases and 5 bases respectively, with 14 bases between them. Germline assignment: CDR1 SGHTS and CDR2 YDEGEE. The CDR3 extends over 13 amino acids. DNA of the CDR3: TGTGCCAGCACCTTACGGGGGACGGAGACCCAGTACTTC. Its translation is CASTLRGTETQYF.

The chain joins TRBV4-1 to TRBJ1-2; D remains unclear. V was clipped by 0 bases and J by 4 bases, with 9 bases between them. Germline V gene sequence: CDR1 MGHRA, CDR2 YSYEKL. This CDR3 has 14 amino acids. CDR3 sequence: CASSQEASSYGYTF. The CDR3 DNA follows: TGCGCCAGCAGCCAAGAAGCCTCGAGCTATGGCTACACCTTC.

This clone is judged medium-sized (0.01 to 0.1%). The CDR3 loop is CATSGGTNTEAFF. The CDR3 nucleotides read TGCGCCACCTCAGGGGGGACTAACACTGAAGCTTTCTTT. The rearrangement uses TRBV4-1 and TRBJ1-1; 7 bases fit TRBD1. This CDR3 has 13 amino acids. Trimming removed 10 bases from V and 2 bases from J; junction bases left unmatched: 7. Germline V gene lookup returns CDR1 MGHRA and CDR2 YSYEKL.

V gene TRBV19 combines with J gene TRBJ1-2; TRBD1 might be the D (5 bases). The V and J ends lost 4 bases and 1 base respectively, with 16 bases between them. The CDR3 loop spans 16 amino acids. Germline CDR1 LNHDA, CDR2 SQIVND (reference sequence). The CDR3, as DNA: TGTGCCAGTAGTACCGAGGACCAGGGAAGTAACTATGGCTACACCTTC. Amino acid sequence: CASSTEDQGSNYGYTF.

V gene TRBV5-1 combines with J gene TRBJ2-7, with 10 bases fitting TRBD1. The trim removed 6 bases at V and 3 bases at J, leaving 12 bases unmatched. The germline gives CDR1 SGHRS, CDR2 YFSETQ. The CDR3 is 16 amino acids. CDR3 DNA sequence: TGCGCCAGCACCGAAGAACCGGGACAGGGGCGCTACGAGCAGTACTTC. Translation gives CASTEEPGQGRYEQYF.

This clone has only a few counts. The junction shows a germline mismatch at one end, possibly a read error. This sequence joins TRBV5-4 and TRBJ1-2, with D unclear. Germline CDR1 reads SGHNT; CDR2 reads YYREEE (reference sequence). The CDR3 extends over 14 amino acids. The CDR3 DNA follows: TGCGCCAGCAGCCCCCAGACGGAGAACTATGGCTACACCTTC. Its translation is CASSPQTENYGYTF.

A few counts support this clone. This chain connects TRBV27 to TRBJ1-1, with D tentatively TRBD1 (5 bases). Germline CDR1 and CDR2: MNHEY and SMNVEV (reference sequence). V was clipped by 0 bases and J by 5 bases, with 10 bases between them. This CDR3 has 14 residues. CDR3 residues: CASSLSSGRTEAFF. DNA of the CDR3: TGTGCCAGCAGTTTATCGTCAGGGAGGACTGAAGCTTTCTTT.

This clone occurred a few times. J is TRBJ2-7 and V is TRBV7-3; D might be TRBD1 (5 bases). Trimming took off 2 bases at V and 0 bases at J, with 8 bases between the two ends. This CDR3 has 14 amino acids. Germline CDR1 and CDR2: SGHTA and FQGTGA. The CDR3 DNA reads TGTGCCAGCAGCTTAGGGGCATACTCCTACGAGCAGTACTTC. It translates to CASSLGAYSYEQYF.

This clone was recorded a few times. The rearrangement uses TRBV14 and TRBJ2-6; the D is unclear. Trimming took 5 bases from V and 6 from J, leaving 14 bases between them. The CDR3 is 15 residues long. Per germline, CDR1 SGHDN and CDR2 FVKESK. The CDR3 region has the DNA TGTGCCAGCAGCGGCCGCGCAGGATTGGCCAACGTCCTGACTTTC. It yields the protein CASSGRAGLANVLTF.

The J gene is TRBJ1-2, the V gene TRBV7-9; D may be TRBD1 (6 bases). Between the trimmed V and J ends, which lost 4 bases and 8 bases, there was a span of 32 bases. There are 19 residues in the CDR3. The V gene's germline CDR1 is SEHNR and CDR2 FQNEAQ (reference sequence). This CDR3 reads CASSSNSVSTGLSKFGYTF. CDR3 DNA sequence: TGTGCCAGCAGCTCAAATTCGGTCTCAACAGGGCTTAGTAAATTCGGCTACACCTTC.

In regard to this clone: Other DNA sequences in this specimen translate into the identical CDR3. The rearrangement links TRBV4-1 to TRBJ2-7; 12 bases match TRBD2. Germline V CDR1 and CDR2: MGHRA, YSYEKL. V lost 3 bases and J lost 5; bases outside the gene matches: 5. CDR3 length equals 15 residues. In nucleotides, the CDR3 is TGCGCCAGCAGCCAGGCCCTAGCGGGAGGGGACGAGCAGTACTTC. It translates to CASSQALAGGDEQYF.